A selection of T cell receptor beta chains follows, all from one sample in a study of vaccination and CD4 T cells after COVID-19. Antigens for these TCRs are unknown. Using its own MiXCR run on the PCR reads, TCRdb lists one record per CDR3 protein. The data hold 5,500 to 8,500 distinct CDR3 sequences, with roughly 29% observed a single time. The sequencing input was CD4+ T cells from blood, cultured in vitro. These TCRs come from a human donor in good health. CDR3s include the opening cysteine and the closing phenylalanine or tryptophan. D genes are given only for firm matches. Expanded clones get a size class; other rows say once, few or many, or leave the size out.

V: TRBV10-1; D: TRBD1; J: TRBJ1-2; size: medium-sized; DNA: TGCGCCAGCAGTGAGTCATCCAGGGGGCCTGGCTACACCTTC; CDR3: CASSESSRGPGYTF
V: TRBV20-1; D: TRBD2; J: TRBJ2-1; size: few; DNA: TGCAGTGCCTTGCGGGGGGTTTACAATGAGCAGTTCTTC; CDR3: CSALRGVYNEQFF
V: TRBV20-1; D: TRBD2; J: TRBJ2-1; size: -; DNA: TGCAGTGCTTCTGGGACTAGCGGAGTCTCCTACAATGAGCAGTTCTTC; CDR3: CSASGTSGVSYNEQFF
V: TRBV19; D: TRBD1; J: TRBJ2-2; size: -; DNA: TGTGCCAGTAGCGAAAGGGGGCCCGGGGAGCTGTTTTTT; CDR3: CASSERGPGELFF
V: TRBV12-3/TRBV12-4; D: -; J: TRBJ2-7; size: once; DNA: TGTGCCAGCAGTTCCCAATACGAGCAGTACTTC; CDR3: CASSSQYEQYF
V: TRBV6-1; D: -; J: TRBJ1-2; size: -; DNA: TGTGCCAGCACCCCCGACAGATTGGGCTACACCTTC; CDR3: CASTPDRLGYTF
V: TRBV6-1; D: -; J: TRBJ1-2; size: -; DNA: TGTGCCAGCAGTCCTCGTCCTGAGACGGATGGCTACACCTTC; CDR3: CASSPRPETDGYTF
V: TRBV20-1; D: -; J: TRBJ2-4; size: -; DNA: TGCAGTGCTCCAGGGGGGCTTCGAGCCAAAAACATTCAGTACTTC; CDR3: CSAPGGLRAKNIQYF
V: TRBV20-1; D: -; J: TRBJ1-6; size: -; DNA: TGCAGTGCTAGCAGGGTTCTCAATTCACCCCTCCACTTT; CDR3: CSASRVLNSPLHF
V: TRBV27; D: -; J: TRBJ1-2; size: -; DNA: TGTGCCAGCAGAGGCATGAGGGGGGGCGCGTCCCCCTATGGCTACACCTTC; CDR3: CASRGMRGGASPYGYTF
V: TRBV5-4; D: -; J: TRBJ2-5; size: once; DNA: TGTGCCAGCAGCTTGGCCGGGGTGCTTCGTGAGACCCAGTACTTC; CDR3: CASSLAGVLRETQYF
V: TRBV19; D: -; J: TRBJ1-5; size: few; DNA: TGTGCCAGTAGTAGGGCCGGACAGCTAAGCAATCAGCCCCAGCATTTT; CDR3: CASSRAGQLSNQPQHF
V: TRBV20-1; D: TRBD1; J: TRBJ2-4; size: -; DNA: TGCAGTGCTGGAGATGACAGGGGCGCTTTTCAGTACTTC; CDR3: CSAGDDRGAFQYF
V: TRBV10-3; D: TRBD1; J: TRBJ2-2; size: medium-sized; DNA: TGTGCCATCAGGGCAGGGGGGAACACCGGGGAGCTGTTTTTT; CDR3: CAIRAGGNTGELFF
V: TRBV7-9; D: -; J: TRBJ1-3; size: -; DNA: TGTGCCAGCAGCGAGGGTTATGGAGAGAACGGAAACACCATATATTTT; CDR3: CASSEGYGENGNTIYF
V: TRBV7-9; D: TRBD1; J: TRBJ1-1; size: -; DNA: TGTGCCAGCAGCTCGCGACAGGGAGAAGCTTTCTTT; CDR3: CASSSRQGEAFF
V: TRBV20-1; D: -; J: TRBJ1-1; size: -; DNA: TGCAGTGCTAGAGGCCTGAACACTGAAGCTTTCTTT; CDR3: CSARGLNTEAFF
V: TRBV30; D: -; J: TRBJ1-1; size: once; DNA: TGTGCCTGGAGGTGGCTGCAAGACACTGAAGCTTTCTTT; CDR3: CAWRWLQDTEAFF
V: TRBV6-1; D: -; J: TRBJ1-2; size: few; DNA: TGTGCCAGCAGAGATTCCGGGACATATAACTATGGCTACACCTTC; CDR3: CASRDSGTYNYGYTF
V: TRBV20-1; D: TRBD1; J: TRBJ2-3; size: few; DNA: TGCAGTGCTAGTAGGAGGGACAGGGGCGCAGATACGCAGTATTTT; CDR3: CSASRRDRGADTQYF
V: TRBV10-3; D: -; J: TRBJ2-1; size: few; DNA: TGTGCCATCAGTGAGGGGACCCCCTCCTACAATGAGCAGTTCTTC; CDR3: CAISEGTPSYNEQFF
V: TRBV6-1; D: -; J: TRBJ1-2; size: -; DNA: TGTGCCAGCAGTGATTTCTATGGCTACACCTTC; CDR3: CASSDFYGYTF
V: TRBV6-1; D: -; J: TRBJ1-5; size: -; DNA: TGTGCCAGCAGGGCAGAGGGACTCCTAAATCAGCCCCAGCATTTT; CDR3: CASRAEGLLNQPQHF
V: TRBV2; D: -; J: TRBJ2-3; size: few; DNA: TGTGCCAGCAGGGACAGTTCTAGCACAGATACGCAGTATTTT; CDR3: CASRDSSSTDTQYF
V: TRBV20-1; D: -; J: TRBJ1-4; size: few; DNA: TGCAGTGCTAGTTCGCCAGGAGGTGAAAAACTGTTTTTT; CDR3: CSASSPGGEKLFF
V: TRBV6-2/TRBV6-3; D: -; J: TRBJ1-2; size: few; DNA: TGTGCCAGCAGTTACGACGAAGACTATGGCTACACCTTC; CDR3: CASSYDEDYGYTF
V: TRBV11-1; D: TRBD2; J: TRBJ2-1; size: -; DNA: TGTGCCAGCAGCTTAGAGGCTAGCGGGGGGAACAATGAGCAGTTCTTC; CDR3: CASSLEASGGNNEQFF
V: TRBV11-2; D: -; J: TRBJ2-5; size: -; DNA: TGTGCCAGCAGCTTAGGTGCAGGCACTACGGGAGAGACCCAGTACTTC; CDR3: CASSLGAGTTGETQYF